These 31 T cell receptor beta chains originate from one sample sequenced in a study of PD-1 blockade in classical Hodgkin lymphoma. The repertoire was sequenced with immunoSEQ multiplex PCR; TCRdb's copy has only in-frame clones and lacks some. The data contain around 46,000 clones, 90% of them seen just once; the ten biggest clones take up approximately 15%. Time point meaning: cycle 4 day 1 (C4D1), after around six weeks of nivolumab. No patient escaped relapse after autologous stem cell transplantation, and brentuximab vedotin exposure varied. Material: peripheral blood mononuclear cells (PBMCs), obtained before the fourth cycle of nivolumab. The receptors were gathered from a human donor with classical Hodgkin lymphoma.

This clone has only one observation. J is TRBJ1-2 and V is TRBV27, with D possibly TRBD1 on 6 matching bases. The CDR3 sequence is 16 residues long. CDR1 MNHEY and CDR2 SMNVEV come from the germline V gene (reference sequence). Trimming pared 0 bases from V and 5 bases from J, leaving 16 bases between. The CDR3 nucleotides are TGTGCCAGCAGTTTATCTCCAGGGGCCGTATTTTATGGCTACACCTTC. Translated: CASSLSPGAVFYGYTF.

The chain combines TRBV19 with TRBJ2-3; 13 nucleotides match TRBD2. V lost 7 bases to trimming and J lost 2 bases; unmatched junction nucleotides: 9. This CDR3 is built from 17 residues. Germline CDR1 reads LNHDA; CDR2 reads SQIVND (reference sequence). The CDR3 nucleotides read TGTGCCAGTAAAGGTTGGACTAGCGGGAGCTACACAGATACGCAGTATTTT. Translated, it gives CASKGWTSGSYTDTQYF.

Here the CDR3 reads CAADNRGENSYEQYF. The CDR3 nucleotides are TGTGCCGCGGACAACAGGGGGGAAAACTCCTACGAGCAGTACTTC. The chain is built from TRBV6-4 and TRBJ2-7; 8 nucleotides match TRBD1. The J segment lost 0 bases and the V segment lost 11 bases, leaving 12 bases of the junction unmatched. CDR1 is MRHNA, CDR2 SNTAGT, per germline. This CDR3 spans 15 amino acids.

Here the CDR3 reads CASSEAPGQRISNEKLFF. The CDR3 nucleotides read TGTGCCAGCAGTGAAGCGCCGGGACAGAGGATCTCGAATGAAAAACTGTTTTTT. The chain recombines TRBV2 with TRBJ1-4; TRBD1 agrees at 7 bases. This CDR3 is 18 amino acids long. V shed 0 bases, J shed 5 bases, and the junction held 12 bases outside the gene matches. CDR1 is SNHLY, CDR2 FYNNEI, per germline.

The CDR3 loop reads CASSYSPLAGDYEQYF. In nucleotides, the CDR3 is TGTGCCAGCAGTTACTCGCCACTAGCGGGAGACTACGAGCAGTACTTC. This chain joins TRBV6-5 and TRBJ2-7; 11 nucleotides match TRBD2. CDR3 size: 16 residues. The V gene's germline CDR1 is MNHEY and CDR2 SVGAGI. Trimming cost V 0 bases and J 3 bases; bases outside gene matches: 4.

The rearrangement links TRBV10-2 to TRBJ1-3; D not resolved. Trimming cost V 8 bases and J 0 bases, with 8 bases left between them. Germline CDR1 is WSHSY and CDR2 is SAAADI. This CDR3 is built from 13 residues. The CDR3 reads CASHDRSGNTIYF. The CDR3 DNA is TGCGCCAGCCATGACCGCTCTGGAAACACCATATATTTT.

V usage is TRBV19 and J usage is TRBJ2-7; D is possibly TRBD1 (6 bases). The CDR3 loop spans 16 amino acids. CDR1 LNHDA and CDR2 SQIVND come from the germline V gene (reference sequence). With 10 bases removed from V and 2 bases from J, the gap between germline ends came to 24 bases. The CDR3 sequence: CATKKTDRSKAYEQYF. In DNA form, the CDR3 reads TGTGCCACCAAAAAGACCGACAGGTCAAAGGCCTACGAGCAGTACTTC.

The chain has TRBV18 and TRBJ2-1; the D gene is possibly TRBD1 (5 bases). The germline gives CDR1 KGHSH, CDR2 LQKENI. The V end lost 9 bases, the J end lost 1 base, and 7 bases lay between the germline ends. The CDR3 has 12 amino acids. CDR3 in amino acids: CASQGSYNEQFF. CDR3 sequence (DNA): TGTGCCAGTCAGGGTTCCTACAATGAGCAGTTCTTC.

The gene calls are TRBV6-5 and TRBJ1-5; D is ambiguous. This CDR3 has 14 residues. V was cut by 0 bases and J by 8 bases, with 11 bases left in between. Germline V gives CDR1 MNHEY, CDR2 SVGAGI. CDR3 residues: CASSYSRSPEPQHF. As DNA, the CDR3 is TGTGCCAGCAGTTACTCGCGGTCCCCGGAGCCCCAGCATTTT.

The chain links TRBV15 to TRBJ2-7, with D possibly TRBD2 on 5 matching bases. The CDR3 is 14 residues long. V lost 1 base, J lost 3 bases, and 10 bases lay in between. The germline V gene encodes CDR1 LNHNV and CDR2 YYDKDF (reference sequence). The CDR3 loop reads CATSRALVLYEQYF. The CDR3 coding sequence is TGTGCCACCAGCAGAGCACTAGTTCTCTACGAGCAGTACTTC.

This chain uses TRBV30 with TRBJ1-2, with D perhaps TRBD1 (5 bases). The V and J ends lost 4 bases and 6 bases respectively, with 12 bases between them. The CDR3 contains 12 residues. CDR1 is GTSNPN and CDR2 is SVGIG in the germline V gene (reference sequence). CDR3 bases: TGTGCCTGGACAGGGTCTCGGGATGGCTACACCTTC. It encodes CAWTGSRDGYTF. The complete variable domain, with remaining parts taken from reference TRBV30 and TRBJ1-2, reads SQTIHQWPATLVQPVGSPLSLECTVEGTSNPNLYWYRQAAGRGLQLLFYSVGIGQISSEVPQNLSASRPQDRQFILSSKKLLLSDSGFYLCAWTGSRDGYTFGSGTRLTVV.

In the case of this clone: Sequence at one end of the junction differs from germline and may be a read error. The chain joins TRBV6-6 to TRBJ1-3; no clear D gene. From germline, CDR1 is MNHNY and CDR2 SVGAGI (reference sequence). The CDR3 runs to 14 residues. In nucleotides, the CDR3 is TGTGCCAGCAGATATCCTATCTCTCGAAACACCATATATTTT. It translates to CASRYPISRNTIYF.

V and J are TRBV25-1 and TRBJ1-4, with 9 bases matching TRBD1. Germline CDR1 is MGHDK and CDR2 is SYGVNS. V was clipped by 4 bases and J by 8 bases; unmatched bases: 8. CDR3 length equals 15 residues. The CDR3 coding sequence is TGTGCCAGCAGTGTTCCGGGACAGGGCCGAGAAAAACTGTTTTTT. Amino acids: CASSVPGQGREKLFF.

The V call is TRBV18, the J call TRBJ1-1; 7 bases agree with TRBD1. The CDR3 contains 16 residues. Germline trimming cut 3 bases from V and 0 bases from J; bases unmatched to any gene: 7. CDR1 is KGHSH, CDR2 LQKENI, per germline. CDR3 coding DNA: TGTGCCAGCTCACCTGGGTGGCAGGGGGTGAACACTGAAGCTTTCTTT. Amino acid sequence: CASSPGWQGVNTEAFF.

V and J are TRBV6-6 and TRBJ2-2; 7 bases fit TRBD1. The CDR3 loop spans 13 amino acids. Trimming cost V 6 bases and J 6 bases; bases outside gene matches: 4. CDR1 and CDR2 from the germline V gene are MNHNY and SVGAGI (reference sequence). The CDR3 DNA reads TGTGCCAGCAGGATCGGGACAGCCGGGGAGCTGTTTTTT. Translation gives CASRIGTAGELFF.

This clone showed up just a few times. This chain uses TRBV6-6 with TRBJ2-7; D perhaps matches TRBD1 (5 bases). This CDR3 comprises 15 residues. The ends were cut back, 0 bases at V and 3 bases at J, with 12 bases in the middle. Germline CDR1 MNHNY, CDR2 SVGAGI (reference sequence). The CDR3 region is CASSYSDRGNYEQYF. The CDR3 bases are TGTGCCAGCAGTTACTCGGATAGGGGTAACTACGAGCAGTACTTC.

This clone turned up a few times. The chain has TRBV14 and TRBJ2-3, with 13 bases aligning to TRBD2. V trimming: 4 bases; J trimming: 0 bases; junction bases outside the gene matches: 7. The length of the CDR3 is 18 residues. CDR1 SGHDN and CDR2 FVKESK come from the germline V gene. This CDR3 reads CASSPTGTSGKSTDTQYF. The CDR3 DNA sequence: TGTGCCAGCAGCCCGACCGGGACTAGCGGGAAGAGCACAGATACGCAGTATTTT. Full variable domain (outside the CDR3, taken from reference TRBV14 and TRBJ2-3): EAGVTQFPSHSVIEKGQTVTLRCDPISGHDNLYWYRRVMGKEIKFLLHFVKESKQDESGMPNNRFLAERTGGTYSTLKVQPAELEDSGVYFCASSPTGTSGKSTDTQYFGPGTRLTVL.

This chain joins TRBV5-1 and TRBJ1-3; D is unresolved. The germline V gene encodes CDR1 SGHRS and CDR2 YFSETQ. Trimming cost V 3 bases and J 4 bases, with 14 bases left between them. The CDR3 is 15 residues long. CDR3 loop: CASSSGGLEGNTIYF. CDR3 bases: TGCGCCAGCAGCTCCGGAGGGTTGGAAGGAAACACCATATATTTT.

V and J are TRBV1 and TRBJ2-1; the table's D call, TRBD2, has no DNA check behind it. TRBV1 is assigned pseudogene status. The CDR3 totals 18 residues. The CDR3 spells CTSSHSLGLSGIQYEQFF. The CDR3 DNA reads TGCACCAGCAGCCATTCTCTAGGACTATCGGGTATCCAATATGAGCAGTTCTTC.

The V call is TRBV6-5, the J call TRBJ1-1; TRBD1 matches 10 bases. The CDR3 is 14 amino acids. The ends lost 5 bases at V and 7 bases at J; junction bases unmatched: 7. The germline V gene has CDR1 MNHEY and CDR2 SVGAGI. DNA for the CDR3: TGTGCCAGCAGTCACCGGACAGGGGGAGATGAAGCTTTCTTT. Residues: CASSHRTGGDEAFF.

V usage is TRBV2 and J usage is TRBJ1-1; D is uncertain. This CDR3 has 14 residues. The germline CDR1 and CDR2 sequences are SNHLY and FYNNEI. Trimming removed 2 bases at V and 2 bases at J, with 9 bases between. CDR3 DNA: TGTGCCAGCAGTGAAAGGGTCGGAAACACTGAAGCTTTCTTT. Protein product: CASSERVGNTEAFF.

The rearrangement joins TRBV2 to TRBJ2-3, with D perhaps assigned TRBD1 or TRBD2 (5 bases each). The CDR3 sequence is 14 residues long. CDR1 is SNHLY and CDR2 is FYNNEI in the germline V gene. The CDR3 coding sequence is TGTGCAAAAGGGACCCCGGAGCATACAGATACGCAGTATTTT. As protein: CAKGTPEHTDTQYF. Variable domain in full (rest from reference TRBV2 and TRBJ2-3): EPEVTQTPSHQVTQMGQEVILRCVPISNHLYFYWYRQILGQKVEFLVSFYNNEISEKSEIFDDQFSVERPDGSNFTLKIRSTKLEDSAMYFCAKGTPEHTDTQYFGPGTRLTVL.

In this sample, this clone turned up once. The gene calls are TRBV7-6 and TRBJ2-1; D uncertain. The length of the CDR3 is 13 residues. The germline gives CDR1 SGHVS, CDR2 FNYEAQ. The ends were cut back, 5 bases at V and 6 bases at J, with 11 bases in the middle. CDR3 in DNA: TGTGCCAGCAGCCCGGGCGTCCTCAATGAGCAGTTCTTC. This gives the protein CASSPGVLNEQFF.

The chain carries TRBV10-3 and TRBJ2-7; 11 nucleotides match TRBD2. Germline V CDR1 and CDR2: ENHRY, SYGVKD. J gave up 6 bases and V 9 bases, and 10 bases lay outside the gene matches. This CDR3 has 14 amino acids. CDR3 bases: TGTGCCATAAGACCACTAGCGGGAGTCGGCGAGCAGTACTTC. As protein: CAIRPLAGVGEQYF.

As concerns this clone: At one end, the junction sequence differs from germline, possibly due to a read error. The genes are TRBV10-3 and TRBJ2-3; D is unclear. Germline assignment: CDR1 ENHRY and CDR2 SYGVKD. The CDR3 sequence is 11 residues long. CDR3 region: CGIWVTDTQYF. The CDR3 DNA follows: TGTGGCATCTGGGTCACAGATACGCAGTATTTT.

This clone was detected once. The J gene is TRBJ2-5, the V gene TRBV30; no firm D call. V lost 4 bases and J 5 bases, leaving 11 bases between the germline ends. The germline V gene has CDR1 GTSNPN and CDR2 SVGIG (reference sequence). The CDR3 spans 12 residues. DNA for the CDR3: TGTGCCTGGAACCCGGGTAGTGAGACCCAGTACTTC. This codes for CAWNPGSETQYF. Combining the CDR3 with reference TRBV30 and TRBJ2-5 gives the whole variable domain SQTIHQWPATLVQPVGSPLSLECTVEGTSNPNLYWYRQAAGRGLQLLFYSVGIGQISSEVPQNLSASRPQDRQFILSSKKLLLSDSGFYLCAWNPGSETQYFGPGTRLLVL.

This sequence joins TRBV29-1 and TRBJ2-2; possible D gene TRBD1, 5 bases. CDR1 is SQVTM and CDR2 is ANQGSEA in the germline V gene. V dropped 5 bases and J dropped 6 bases, with 10 bases sitting between them. This CDR3 spans 12 amino acids. The CDR3 is CSVPRGAGELFF. The CDR3 nucleotides read TGCAGCGTTCCTAGGGGCGCCGGGGAGCTGTTTTTT.

This clone appeared once. The chain couples TRBV4-1 to TRBJ2-3, with 8 positions matching TRBD2. The J segment lost 2 bases and the V segment lost 0 bases, leaving 10 bases of the junction unmatched. The CDR3 loop spans 18 amino acids. The germline gives CDR1 MGHRA, CDR2 YSYEKL. CDR3 loop: CASSQEDRGLGFTDTQYF. For the CDR3, the DNA is TGCGCCAGCAGCCAAGAAGATAGGGGACTAGGATTCACAGATACGCAGTATTTT.

The chain is built from TRBV2 and TRBJ2-7, with 7 bases identical to TRBD2. The CDR3 covers 17 residues. V lost 4 bases to trimming and J lost 4 bases; unmatched junction nucleotides: 16. Germline V gives CDR1 SNHLY, CDR2 FYNNEI. The CDR3 reads CASSGLQRDPINYEQYF. The CDR3 DNA is TGTGCCAGCAGTGGGCTCCAGCGGGACCCGATAAATTACGAGCAGTACTTC.

V usage is TRBV9 and J usage is TRBJ2-5, with D unclear. With 4 bases removed from V and 5 bases from J, the gap between germline ends came to 9 bases. Germline CDR1 reads SGDLS; CDR2 reads YYNGEE. This CDR3 comprises 12 residues. This chain's CDR3 is CASSPIGETQYF. The CDR3, as DNA: TGTGCCAGCAGCCCGATCGGGGAGACCCAGTACTTC.

The V gene is TRBV5-4, the J gene TRBJ2-7; 8 bases line up with TRBD1. Germline CDR1 and CDR2: SGHNT and YYREEE (reference sequence). The trim removed 2 bases at V and 3 bases at J, leaving 4 bases unmatched. CDR3 size: 14 residues. DNA of the CDR3: TGTGCCAGCAGCTTACCGGGACAGGACTACGAGCAGTACTTC. It specifies CASSLPGQDYEQYF.